The 32 T cell receptor beta chains given below trace back to one sample, sequenced in a study of blood T cells in healthy people across ages. With a J-beta primer mix and a sample-barcoded 5' primer, a second PCR ran about 6 to 11 cycles. TCRdb reprocessed the 5' RACE reads via MiXCR and lists one record per CDR3 protein. The sample has approximately 850,000 distinct CDR3 sequences, roughly 64% seen once. The material sequenced was blood. Every receptor here comes from a man aged 25 to 45 in good health.

The rearrangement joins TRBV5-1 to TRBJ2-1; D may be TRBD2 (5 bases). Germline CDR1 reads SGHRS; CDR2 reads YFSETQ. This CDR3 spans 14 amino acids. The germline V and J ends were trimmed by 0 bases and 8 bases, with 12 bases remaining between them. The CDR3 bases are TGCGCCAGCAGCTTGGAGCGGAGCTCCGATGAGCAGTTCTTC. Translating gives CASSLERSSDEQFF.

The rearrangement uses TRBV28 and TRBJ1-2; TRBD1 matches at 7 bases. The CDR3 covers 12 residues. Germline V gives CDR1 MDHEN, CDR2 SYDVKM. V was clipped by 6 bases and J by 4 bases; unmatched bases: 2. CDR3 protein: CASRGQVYGYTF. CDR3 nucleotide sequence: TGTGCCAGCAGAGGACAGGTCTATGGCTACACCTTC.

V is TRBV13 and J is TRBJ1-2, with D hard to call. V gave up 2 bases and J gave up 4 bases, with 11 bases separating them. The CDR3 has 14 amino acids. Germline CDR1 and CDR2: PRHDT and FYEKMQ (reference sequence). The CDR3 region has the DNA TGTGCCAGCAGCTTATCCCGGGAGCCCTATGGCTACACCTTC. The encoded protein is CASSLSREPYGYTF.

This clonotype was picked up a small number of times. CDR3 bases: TGTGCCAGCAGTTCCGTATCGGCCCGCTACGAGCAGTACTTC. It yields the protein CASSSVSARYEQYF. V gene TRBV6-5 combines with J gene TRBJ2-7; D uncertain. Trimming pared 4 bases from V and 3 bases from J, leaving 13 bases between. This CDR3 has 14 amino acids. Per germline, CDR1 MNHEY and CDR2 SVGAGI.

The V gene is TRBV20-1, the J gene TRBJ2-5; 7 nucleotides align to TRBD2. CDR3 length equals 14 residues. J was trimmed by 2 bases and V by 6 bases; bases with no gene match: 9. The germline V gene encodes CDR1 DFQATT and CDR2 SNEGSKA (reference sequence). CDR3 DNA: TGCAGTGCCCGCTTGGCGGGGGAGCAAGAGACCCAGTACTTC. It is translated as CSARLAGEQETQYF.

In this sample, this clonotype turned up a few times. The chain recombines TRBV6-1 with TRBJ2-6, with TRBD1 matching over 8 bases. Germline assignment: CDR1 MNHNS and CDR2 SASEGT. The CDR3 runs 19 residues. The V and J ends lost 10 bases and 0 bases, in that order; junction bases with no gene match: 17. This CDR3 reads CANHGTGSEGISGANVLTF. CDR3 nucleotides: TGTGCCAACCACGGGACAGGTTCTGAGGGAATCTCTGGGGCCAACGTCCTGACTTTC.

Only a few counts were recorded for this clonotype. The chain combines TRBV7-2 with TRBJ2-3, with D uncertain. Looked up from germline, CDR1 is SGHTA and CDR2 is FQGNSA. Trimming took off 5 bases at V and 7 bases at J, with 13 bases between the two ends. The CDR3 runs 13 residues. DNA of the CDR3: TGTGCCAGCAGCGCAGAACAGCGTAATACGCAGTATTTT. Protein sequence: CASSAEQRNTQYF. Based on the CDR3 plus reference TRBV7-2 and TRBJ2-3, the full variable domain is GAGVSQSPSNKVTEKGKDVELRCDPISGHTALYWYRQSLGQGLEFLIYFQGNSAPDKSGLPSDRFSAERTGGSVSTLTIQRTQQEDSAVYLCASSAEQRNTQYFGPGTRLTVL.

The genes are TRBV20-1 and TRBJ2-1; maybe TRBD2 (5 bases). V was clipped by 3 bases and J by 1 base, with 10 bases between them. CDR3 size: 14 residues. The germline V gene encodes CDR1 DFQATT and CDR2 SNEGSKA (reference sequence). CDR3 bases: TGCAGTGCTAGTATCCGGGATTCCTACAATGAGCAGTTCTTC. It specifies CSASIRDSYNEQFF.

The chain has TRBV29-1 and TRBJ2-2, with a tentative D call TRBD2 (5 bases). The CDR3 is made up of 14 amino acids. V lost 5 bases, J lost 6 bases, and 16 bases lay in between. CDR1 and CDR2 from the germline V gene are SQVTM and ANQGSEA. The CDR3 DNA reads TGCAGCGTTCCCCGGGATTCAGCCGCCGGGGAGCTGTTTTTT. This translates into CSVPRDSAAGELFF.

V usage is TRBV2 and J usage is TRBJ2-3; perhaps TRBD2 as D (5 bases). CDR3 length equals 15 residues. Germline CDR1 reads SNHLY; CDR2 reads FYNNEI. V shed 8 bases and J shed 2 bases, with 17 bases lying between them. CDR3: CASYLRGNPTDTQYF. CDR3 DNA: TGTGCCAGCTACCTACGGGGAAACCCCACAGATACGCAGTATTTT.

This clonotype has just a few counts. The V gene is TRBV20-1, the J gene TRBJ2-3; 8 bases are a match to TRBD2. Germline V gene sequence: CDR1 DFQATT, CDR2 SNEGSKA (reference sequence). Trimming at V came to 6 bases and at J to 10 bases, leaving 12 bases not matched to a gene. The CDR3 has 13 residues. In DNA, the CDR3 is TGCAGTGCCAATAGCGGGAACTTAAATGCGCAGTATTTT. Its protein product is CSANSGNLNAQYF.

The V gene is TRBV20-1, the J gene TRBJ2-7; D remains unclear. The CDR3 is 14 residues long. V was clipped by 5 bases and J by 2 bases, with 16 bases between them. Germline values: CDR1 DFQATT, CDR2 SNEGSKA (reference sequence). The CDR3 nucleotides read TGCAGTGCTTCAAGCGTAGGAAGAGCCTACGAGCAGTACTTC. Its translation is CSASSVGRAYEQYF.

This clonotype was observed once. This chain links TRBV20-1 with TRBJ1-4; D call uncertain. Germline V gene sequence: CDR1 DFQATT, CDR2 SNEGSKA (reference sequence). CDR3 length: 13 residues. The V end lost 3 bases, the J end lost 7 bases, and 12 bases lay between the germline ends. The CDR3 DNA reads as TGCAGTGCTAGCTCGGTCTACGGTGAAAAACTGTTTTTT. Translating it yields CSASSVYGEKLFF.

The rearrangement joins TRBV12-3 or TRBV12-4 to TRBJ2-3; 8 bases fit TRBD1. The CDR3 loop spans 14 amino acids. The trim removed 6 bases at V and 4 bases at J, leaving 6 bases unmatched. CDR3 region: CASSGQGASDTQYF. CDR3 coding DNA: TGTGCCAGCAGCGGCCAGGGGGCCTCAGATACGCAGTATTTT.

This chain connects TRBV3-1 to TRBJ1-2, with D uncertain. CDR1 LGHDT and CDR2 YNNKEL come from the germline V gene (reference sequence). Trimming pared 1 base from V and 5 bases from J, leaving 8 bases between. The CDR3 spans 13 residues. The DNA of the CDR3 is TGTGCCAGCAGCCAAGTAGACGGTTATGGCTACACCTTC. Residues: CASSQVDGYGYTF. Looking up the rest from reference TRBV3-1 and TRBJ1-2 gives the full variable domain: DTAVSQTPKYLVTQMGNDKSIKCEQNLGHDTMYWYKQDSKKFLKIMFSYNNKELIINETVPNRFSPKSPDKAHLNLHINSLELGDSAVYFCASSQVDGYGYTFGSGTRLTVV.

The CDR3 region is CASSSSGPGESTEAFF. The CDR3 DNA follows: TGTGCCAGCAGCTCCAGCGGTCCGGGGGAATCCACTGAAGCTTTCTTT. V usage is TRBV7-9 and J usage is TRBJ1-1, with D possibly TRBD1 on 5 matching bases. V lost 4 bases, J lost 4 bases, and 19 bases lay in between. The CDR3 is made up of 16 amino acids. Per germline, CDR1 SEHNR and CDR2 FQNEAQ (reference sequence).

The V and J genes are TRBV6-2 or TRBV6-3 and TRBJ1-6; D may be TRBD1 (5 bases). Germline CDR1 and CDR2: MNHEY and SVGEGT. This CDR3 spans 17 amino acids. Trimming pared 6 bases from V and 2 bases from J, leaving 17 bases between. In DNA, the CDR3 is TGTGCCAGCAGGATGAGGGGCAAAGACGCCTATAATTCACCCCTCCACTTT. This gives the protein CASRMRGKDAYNSPLHF.

This clonotype was counted between two and nine times. The genes are TRBV5-1 and TRBJ2-5; no clear D. Germline CDR1 SGHRS, CDR2 YFSETQ. This CDR3 is 13 amino acids long. Trimming took 0 bases from V and 4 from J, leaving 7 bases between them. The CDR3: CASSLVLRETQYF. The CDR3 bases are TGCGCCAGCAGCTTGGTCCTTCGAGAGACCCAGTACTTC.

This clonotype was recorded once. A read error may explain this, as a much larger clone is one base away. The J gene is TRBJ2-1, the V gene TRBV9; D uncertain. Germline lookup yields CDR1 SGDLS and CDR2 YYNGEE. This CDR3 spans 16 amino acids. The DNA for the CDR3 is TGTGCCAGCAGGGTAGCTGGGATAGAGACTCACAATGAGCAGTTCTTC. Translating it yields CASRVAGIETHNEQFF.

This rearrangement joins TRBV4-2 to TRBJ1-1; TRBD1 matches at 7 bases. V lost 1 base and J lost 4; bases outside the gene matches: 3. The germline gives CDR1 LGHNA, CDR2 YNFKEQ. There are 14 residues in the CDR3. The CDR3 nucleotides read TGTGCCAGCAGCCAAGGAACAGGGGCCACTGAAGCTTTCTTT. Translated, it gives CASSQGTGATEAFF.

There are a few counts of this clonotype. The chain uses TRBV12-3 or TRBV12-4 and TRBJ2-3; 8 positions agree with TRBD1. The CDR3 totals 15 residues. The J segment lost 4 bases and the V segment lost 6 bases, leaving 9 bases of the junction unmatched. Written as DNA, the CDR3 is TGTGCCAGCAGACCCGAAGACAGGGGCGCAGATACGCAGTATTTT. This translates into CASRPEDRGADTQYF.

This clonotype was detected only once. V gene TRBV12-3 or TRBV12-4 combines with J gene TRBJ1-6; 9 bases are a match to TRBD1. The trim removed 7 bases at V and 10 bases at J, leaving 11 bases unmatched. There are 15 residues in the CDR3. The CDR3 nucleotides are TGTGCCAGCACCCCGTCCGGGACAGGGCGATCACCCCTCCACTTT. It encodes CASTPSGTGRSPLHF.

This clonotype came up many times. V usage is TRBV29-1 and J usage is TRBJ2-5; D is possibly TRBD2 (7 bases). Germline V gene sequence: CDR1 SQVTM, CDR2 ANQGSEA. V gave up 0 bases and J gave up 5 bases, with 16 bases separating them. The CDR3 contains 15 residues. For the CDR3, the DNA is TGCAGCGTTGAAGACAGGGGAGGGATTGCGGAGACCCAGTACTTC. It is translated as CSVEDRGGIAETQYF.

The rearrangement joins TRBV20-1 to TRBJ2-1; 9 bases line up with TRBD1. There are 14 residues in the CDR3. The germline CDR1 and CDR2 sequences are DFQATT and SNEGSKA (reference sequence). V lost 7 bases to trimming and J lost 7 bases; unmatched junction nucleotides: 11. The CDR3 protein is CSGLPGTGLNEQFF. CDR3 nucleotides: TGCAGTGGCCTACCCGGGACAGGGTTAAATGAGCAGTTCTTC.

The chain's CDR3 is CSAPLAGGPSDTQYF. CDR3 bases: TGCAGTGCCCCTCTAGCGGGAGGGCCCTCAGATACGCAGTATTTT. The chain combines TRBV20-1 with TRBJ2-3, with 12 bases fitting TRBD2. V was clipped by 6 bases and J by 4 bases; unmatched bases: 8. Per the germline V gene, CDR1 is DFQATT and CDR2 is SNEGSKA (reference sequence). This CDR3 is built from 15 residues.

This chain links TRBV5-6 with TRBJ2-3, with a weak D call TRBD2 (6 bases). Per the germline V gene, CDR1 is SGHDT and CDR2 is YYEEEE. This CDR3 is built from 15 residues. Between the trimmed V and J ends, which lost 3 bases and 6 bases, there was a span of 17 bases. CDR3 region: CASSYLAPLGDTQYF. The CDR3 DNA reads TGTGCCAGCAGCTATCTAGCGCCCTTGGGGGATACGCAGTATTTT.

The genes are TRBV4-3 and TRBJ2-7; TRBD1 is a possible D gene (6 bases). Germline CDR1 reads LGHNA; CDR2 reads YSLEER. CDR3 length equals 15 residues. V was pared by 2 bases and J by 2 bases, with 13 bases between. CDR3 residues: CASSQSRDIAYEQYF. The CDR3 coding sequence is TGCGCCAGCAGCCAATCCCGGGACATCGCCTACGAGCAGTACTTC.

This clonotype was observed a handful of times. V gene TRBV7-9 combines with J gene TRBJ2-1; D is perhaps TRBD2 (5 bases). In germline, CDR1 is SEHNR, CDR2 FQNEAQ (reference sequence). The CDR3 totals 15 residues. Trimming removed 6 bases from V and 4 bases from J, with 16 bases in between. The CDR3 DNA reads TGTGCCAGCAGGCCCGGGATCCAAGCTTACAATGAGCAGTTCTTC. Amino acid sequence: CASRPGIQAYNEQFF.

The gene calls are TRBV28 and TRBJ2-1; 11 positions match TRBD2. The germline V gene encodes CDR1 MDHEN and CDR2 SYDVKM. V trimming: 1 base; J trimming: 2 bases; junction bases outside the gene matches: 1. The length of the CDR3 is 16 residues. The CDR3 region has the DNA TGTGCCAGCAGTTTATTGACTAGCGGGACCTACAATGAGCAGTTCTTC. Protein sequence: CASSLLTSGTYNEQFF.

Notes on this clonotype: At one end the junction does not follow the germline gene, possibly because of a read error. The V and J genes are TRBV29-1 and TRBJ1-1; 11 bases fit TRBD1. The CDR3 consists of 13 residues. The V gene's germline CDR1 is SQVTM and CDR2 ANQGSEA. The CDR3 nucleotides read TGCAGCGCTGAAAGGACAGGGGGCGTCGAAGCTTTCTTT. The encoded protein is CSAERTGGVEAFF. The entire variable domain, with the rest obtained from reference TRBV29-1 and TRBJ1-1, is as follows: SAVISQKPSRDICQRGTSLTIQCQVDSQVTMMFWYRQQPGQSLTLIATANQGSEATYESGFVIDKFPISRPNLTFSTLTVSNMSPEDSSIYLCSAERTGGVEAFFGQGTRLTVV.

About this clonotype: Being one base from a much bigger clone, this may be a read error. Written as DNA, the CDR3 is TGTGCCAGCAGCTTAGGACAGTACCAAGAGACCCAGTTCTTC. It specifies CASSLGQYQETQFF. The V and J genes are TRBV13 and TRBJ2-5; D is ambiguous. The last part of the DNA fits TRBJ2-1 better; the J call may be wrong. This CDR3 region has 14 residues. CDR1 is PRHDT, CDR2 FYEKMQ, per germline (reference sequence).

The chain carries TRBV6-2 or TRBV6-3 and TRBJ2-2; unclear D gene. Trimming pared 0 bases from V and 3 bases from J, leaving 5 bases between. Germline-derived CDR1 and CDR2 are MNHEY and SVGEGT. This CDR3 spans 14 amino acids. The CDR3, as DNA: TGTGCCAGCAGTTACTCCAGCGACACCGGGGAGCTGTTTTTT. Protein: CASSYSSDTGELFF.